This entry is about one T cell receptor (beta chain). PCR primers comprised 60 Vbeta and 13 Jbeta primers. Sequencing used immunoSEQ multiplex PCR; TCRdb keeps in-frame clones, though not all of them. The sample includes under 200,000 clones, more than 60% seen only once; the top ten take under 1.5%. This CDR3 is 14 amino acids long. Germline V gives CDR1 SQVTM, CDR2 ANQGSEA. V was pared by 6 bases and J by 7 bases, with 10 bases of the junction left unmatched. This record belongs to a study of cytomegalovirus exposure and HLA in healthy donors. The wider study: Early released data had 65 million to 100 million unique TCRs, all coming from HLA-typed donors.

Sequenced input: PBMCs. The sequence came from a woman in her twenties or thirties in good health and CMV-seronegative. This chain uses TRBV29-1 with TRBJ2-3, with 10 positions matching TRBD1. DNA of the CDR3: TGCAGCGTGGGGGGACAGGGGTTTGGATATACGCAGTATTTT. Translated: CSVGGQGFGYTQYF.